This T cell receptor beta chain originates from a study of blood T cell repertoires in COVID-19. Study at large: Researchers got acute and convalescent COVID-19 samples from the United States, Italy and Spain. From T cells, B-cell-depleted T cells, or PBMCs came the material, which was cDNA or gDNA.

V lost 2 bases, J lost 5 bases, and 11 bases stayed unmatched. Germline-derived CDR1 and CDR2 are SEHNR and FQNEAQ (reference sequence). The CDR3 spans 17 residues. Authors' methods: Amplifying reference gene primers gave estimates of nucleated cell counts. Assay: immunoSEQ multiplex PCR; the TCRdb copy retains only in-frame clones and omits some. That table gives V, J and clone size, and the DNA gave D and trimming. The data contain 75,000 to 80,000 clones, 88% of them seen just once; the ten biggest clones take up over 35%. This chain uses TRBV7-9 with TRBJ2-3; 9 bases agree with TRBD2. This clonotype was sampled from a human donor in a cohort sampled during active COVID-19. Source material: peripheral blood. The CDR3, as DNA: TGTGCCAGCAGCTTAAGTCCCAAGCGGGGGGCATTAGATACGCAGTATTTT. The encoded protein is CASSLSPKRGALDTQYF.